The rows below give T cell receptor beta chains drawn from one sample of a study of cytomegalovirus exposure and HLA in healthy donors. Some clones are missing from TCRdb's copy, which holds only in-frame ones; the method was immunoSEQ multiplex PCR. The sample consists of 85,000 to 100,000 clones, roughly 86% of them appearing once. The material sequenced was PBMCs. The origin of the receptors is a man aged 30 to 45 in good health and CMV-seropositive. The CDR3 runs from the conserved cysteine through the conserved F or W. A D gene is named only where the DNA matches it firmly. Some rows mark clone size as missing; the rest say once, few, many or name a class of expanded clone.

V gene	D gene	clone size	CDR3 length	J gene	CDR3 DNA	CDR3 protein
TRBV5-1	.	few	16	TRBJ2-7	TGCGCCAGCAGCCAACTTCTCCGGGAGTTCACCTACGAGCAGTACTTC	CASSQLLREFTYEQYF
TRBV21-1	.	.	17	TRBJ1-5	TGTGCCAGCAGCCATCCAGCGCCGGCAGGGAGCAATCAGCCCCAGCATTTT	CASSHPAPAGSNQPQHF
TRBV5-6	TRBD1	once	13	TRBJ1-1	TGTGCCAGCAGCTGGGACAGGGAAACTGAAGCTTTCTTT	CASSWDRETEAFF
TRBV29-1	TRBD2	.	15	TRBJ2-7	TGCAGCGTTGAATTCGAGACTAGCGGGGCCTACGAGCAGTACTTC	CSVEFETSGAYEQYF
TRBV5-4	TRBD1	.	13	TRBJ1-4	TGTGCCAGCAGCTTCAGGGGGCATGAAAAACTGTTTTTT	CASSFRGHEKLFF
TRBV4-2	.	.	15	TRBJ2-7	TGTGCCAGCAGCCAAGATGCTTCTAACTGGTACGAGCAGTACTTC	CASSQDASNWYEQYF
TRBV29-1	TRBD2	.	16	TRBJ2-1	TGCAGCGCCATTAATACCGGGACTAGCGGGAGGAATGAGCAGTTCTTC	CSAINTGTSGRNEQFF
TRBV2	.	.	13	TRBJ2-7	TGTGCCAGCAGTCTCGAACTATTAAACGAGCAGTACTTC	CASSLELLNEQYF
TRBV29-1	.	once	13	TRBJ1-2	TGCAGGGCTGCTTGGGGCTCCGGCTATGGCTACACCTTC	CRAAWGSGYGYTF
TRBV4-2	TRBD2	few	14	TRBJ2-1	TGTGCCAGCAGCCATGAACTAGCGGACAATGAGCAGTTCTTC	CASSHELADNEQFF
TRBV5-1	.	.	14	TRBJ2-1	TGCGCCAGCAGCTTGGGTAGCGTGGGTAATGAGCAGTTCTTC	CASSLGSVGNEQFF
TRBV10-1	.	.	14	TRBJ2-6	TGCGCCAGCAGTGACAGTACTGGGGCCAACGTCCTGACTTTC	CASSDSTGANVLTF
TRBV25-1	.	.	16	TRBJ2-1	TGTGCCAGCAGTGAAGTCCTAGGCCCTGTCTACAATGAGCAGTTCTTC	CASSEVLGPVYNEQFF
TRBV28	TRBD2	few	20	TRBJ2-1	TGTGCCAGCAGTTTTGTTATATTTAGAGGACTAGCGGGAGTCATGAATGAGCAGTTCTTC	CASSFVIFRGLAGVMNEQFF
TRBV5-4	TRBD2	.	15	TRBJ2-7	TGTGCCAGCAGCTTGGATGGTAGCGGGAGCTACGAGCAGTACTTC	CASSLDGSGSYEQYF
TRBV4-2	.	few	15	TRBJ1-4	TGTGCCAGCAGCCAAGATTACAGGGTGAATGAAAAACTGTTTTTT	CASSQDYRVNEKLFF